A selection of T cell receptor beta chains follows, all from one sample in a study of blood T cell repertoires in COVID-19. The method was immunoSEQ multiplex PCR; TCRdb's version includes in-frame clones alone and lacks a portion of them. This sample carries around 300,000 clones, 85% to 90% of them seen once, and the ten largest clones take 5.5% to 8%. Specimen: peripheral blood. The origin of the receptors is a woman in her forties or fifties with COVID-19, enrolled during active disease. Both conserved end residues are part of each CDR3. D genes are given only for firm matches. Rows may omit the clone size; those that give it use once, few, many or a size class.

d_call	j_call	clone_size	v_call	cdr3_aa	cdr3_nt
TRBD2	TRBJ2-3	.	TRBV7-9	CASSLMTSVATDTQYF	TGTGCCAGCAGCCTAATGACTAGCGTGGCGACAGATACGCAGTATTTT
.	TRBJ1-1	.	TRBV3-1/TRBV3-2	CASSLNSYTEAFF	TGTGCCAGCAGTCTTAACAGTTACACTGAAGCTTTCTTT
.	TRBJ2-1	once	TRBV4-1	CASSQGGSDYSHGQFF	TGCGCCAGCAGCCAAGGAGGGTCCGATTATTCCCACGGGCAGTTCTTC
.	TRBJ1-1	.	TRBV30	CAWSTARSTEAFF	TGTGCCTGGTCGACAGCCCGTAGCACTGAAGCTTTCTTT
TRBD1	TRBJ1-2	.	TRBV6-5	CASSYLTGGLYGYTF	TGTGCCAGCAGTTACTTAACAGGGGGTCTCTATGGCTACACCTTC
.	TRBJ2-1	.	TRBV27	CASSLVGLAHNEQFF	TGTGCCAGCAGTTTGGTGGGACTGGCGCACAATGAGCAGTTCTTC
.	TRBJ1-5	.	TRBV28	CASSLPPPGGLEGTQHF	TGTGCCAGCAGTTTACCCCCCCCCGGCGGATTAGAGGGTACGCAGCATTTT
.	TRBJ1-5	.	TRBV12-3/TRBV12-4	CASRQGSNQPQHF	TGTGCCAGCAGACAGGGTAGCAATCAGCCCCAGCATTTT
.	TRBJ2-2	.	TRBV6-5	CASSYAQGGTGELFF	TGTGCCAGCAGTTACGCGCAGGGGGGCACCGGGGAGCTGTTTTTT
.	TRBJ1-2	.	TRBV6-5	CASSYSAGAGYTF	TGTGCCAGCAGTTACTCCGCAGGGGCTGGCTACACCTTC
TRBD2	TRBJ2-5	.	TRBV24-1	CATSDTSGSETQYF	TGTGCCACCAGTGATACTAGCGGGAGTGAGACCCAGTACTTC
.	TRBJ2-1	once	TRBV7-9	CASSPGQNNEQFF	TGTGCCAGCAGCCCCGGACAGAACAATGAGCAGTTCTTC
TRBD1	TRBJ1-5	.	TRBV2	CASSDGQGYQPQHF	TGTGCCAGCAGTGACGGACAGGGGTATCAGCCCCAGCATTTT
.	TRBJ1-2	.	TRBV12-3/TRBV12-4	CASSLGEGYTF	TGTGCCAGCAGTTTGGGCGAAGGCTACACCTTC
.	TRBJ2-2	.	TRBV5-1	CASSLELTRGSGELFF	TGCGCCAGCAGCTTGGAACTTACCCGAGGTTCGGGGGAGCTGTTTTTT
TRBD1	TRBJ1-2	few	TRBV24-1	CATSDPGQKNYGYTF	TGTGCCACCAGTGACCCGGGACAGAAGAACTATGGCTACACCTTC
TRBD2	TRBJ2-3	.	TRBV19	CASAARSGSVPDTQYF	TGTGCCAGTGCCGCCCGGAGCGGGAGTGTTCCAGATACGCAGTATTTT
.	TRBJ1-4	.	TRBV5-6	CASSLAPGKPLEKLFF	TGTGCCAGCAGCTTGGCCCCGGGAAAACCTTTAGAAAAACTGTTTTTT
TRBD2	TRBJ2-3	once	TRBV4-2	CASSQGGLAGGTDTQYF	TGTGCCAGCAGCCAGGGGGGACTAGCGGGAGGCACAGATACGCAGTATTTT
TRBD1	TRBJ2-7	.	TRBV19	CAISPRGQTYEQYF	TGTGCCATCAGTCCCAGGGGGCAGACCTACGAGCAGTACTTC
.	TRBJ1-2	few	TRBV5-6	CASSLRGGGYGYTF	TGTGCCAGCAGCCTTCGAGGAGGAGGCTATGGCTACACCTTC
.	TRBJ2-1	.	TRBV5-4	CASSLALVGEQFF	TGTGCCAGCAGCTTGGCCCTAGTCGGCGAGCAGTTCTTC
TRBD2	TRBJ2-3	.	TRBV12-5	CASGPTSGTLPGDTQYF	TGTGCTAGTGGTCCGACTAGCGGGACACTGCCAGGAGATACGCAGTATTTT
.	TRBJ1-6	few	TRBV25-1	CASSEADQVASPLHF	TGTGCCAGCAGTGAGGCAGATCAAGTCGCTTCACCCCTCCACTTT
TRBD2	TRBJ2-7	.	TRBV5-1	CASSLFRREDEQYF	TGCGCCAGCAGCTTGTTCCGGCGGGAGGACGAGCAGTACTTC
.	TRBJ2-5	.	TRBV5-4	CASSLDSTRETQYF	TGTGCCAGCAGCTTGGACAGTACTAGAGAGACCCAGTACTTC
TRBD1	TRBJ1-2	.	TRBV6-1	CASSEYEGQGAYDGYTF	TGTGCCAGCAGTGAATACGAGGGACAGGGGGCGTATGATGGCTACACCTTC
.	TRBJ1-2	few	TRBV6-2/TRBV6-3	CASSYGQLNYGYTF	TGTGCCAGCAGTTACGGACAGTTAAACTATGGCTACACCTTC
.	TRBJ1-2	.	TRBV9	CASSVEQTGAYGYTF	TGTGCCAGCAGCGTAGAACAGACTGGGGCCTATGGCTACACCTTC
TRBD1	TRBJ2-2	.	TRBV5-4	CASQGQLDTGELFF	TGTGCCAGCCAGGGACAGCTGGACACCGGGGAGCTGTTTTTT
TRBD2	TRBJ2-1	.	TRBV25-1	CASSGGRAWALTNEQFF	TGTGCCAGCAGTGGGGGGAGGGCTTGGGCCTTAACCAATGAGCAGTTCTTC
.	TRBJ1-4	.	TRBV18	CASTRSGGEKLFF	TGTGCCAGCACCCGGTCGGGGGGGGAAAAACTGTTTTTT
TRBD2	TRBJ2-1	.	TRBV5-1	CASSKGLAGTYEQFF	TGCGCCAGCAGCAAGGGACTAGCGGGAACGTATGAGCAGTTCTTC
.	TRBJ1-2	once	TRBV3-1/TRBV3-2	CASSQGVVYGYTF	TGTGCCAGCAGCCAAGGAGTAGTCTATGGCTACACCTTC
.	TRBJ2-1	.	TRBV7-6	CASSLGAGGGYNEQFF	TGTGCCAGCAGCTTAGGCGCCGGTGGCGGCTACAATGAGCAGTTCTTC
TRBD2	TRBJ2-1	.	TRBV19	CASRGVGRAGSNEQFF	TGTGCCAGTAGGGGGGTTGGGAGAGCGGGATCCAATGAGCAGTTCTTC
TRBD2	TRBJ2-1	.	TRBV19	CASNPGLAEFNEQFF	TGTGCCAGTAACCCGGGACTAGCGGAGTTCAATGAGCAGTTCTTC
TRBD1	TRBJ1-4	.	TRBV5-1	CASGTGAGKEKLFF	TGCGCCAGTGGGACAGGGGCCGGGAAGGAAAAACTGTTTTTT
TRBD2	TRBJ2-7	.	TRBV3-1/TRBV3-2	CASSPGTSGYSYEQYF	TGTGCCAGCAGCCCCGGGACTAGCGGCTACTCCTACGAGCAGTACTTC
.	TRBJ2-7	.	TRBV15	CATSRTGTRIYEQYF	TGTGCCACCAGCAGGACCGGGACAAGGATATACGAGCAGTACTTC
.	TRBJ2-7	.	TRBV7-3	CASSLFQGYEQYF	TGTGCCAGCAGCTTATTTCAGGGGTACGAGCAGTACTTC
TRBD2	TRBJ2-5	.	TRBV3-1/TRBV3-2	CASRTTSRETQYF	TGTGCCAGCAGAACGACTAGCAGGGAGACCCAGTACTTC
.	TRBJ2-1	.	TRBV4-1	CASSQGTTNPYNEQFF	TGCGCCAGCAGCCAAGGGACTACCAACCCCTACAATGAGCAGTTCTTC
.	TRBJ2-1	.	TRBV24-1	CATSDPSGGATYNEQFF	TGTGCCACCAGTGATCCTTCGGGTGGGGCTACCTACAATGAGCAGTTCTTC
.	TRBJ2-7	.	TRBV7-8	CASSDPGDSRSLEQYF	TGTGCCAGCAGCGACCCCGGGGACTCAAGGTCCCTCGAGCAGTACTTC
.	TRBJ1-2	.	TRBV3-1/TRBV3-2	CASSQSGTRNYGYTF	TGTGCCAGCAGCCAGTCAGGGACAAGAAACTATGGCTACACCTTC
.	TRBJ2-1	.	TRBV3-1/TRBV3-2	CASSQGVRVVAGHVYNEQFF	TGTGCCAGCAGCCAAGGTGTCAGGGTGGTTGCCGGGCACGTCTACAATGAGCAGTTCTTC
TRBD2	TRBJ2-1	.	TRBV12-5	CASGLGEGREQFF	TGTGCTAGTGGTTTGGGGGAGGGTAGGGAGCAGTTCTTC
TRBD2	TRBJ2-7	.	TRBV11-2	CASSLGTSGSYTYEQYF	TGTGCCAGCAGCTTAGGGACTAGCGGGAGTTACACCTACGAGCAGTACTTC
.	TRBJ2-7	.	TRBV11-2	CASSLEGSSSYEQYF	TGTGCCAGCAGCTTAGAGGGTTCTAGCTCCTACGAGCAGTACTTC
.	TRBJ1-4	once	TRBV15	CATSGGGQTNEKLFF	TGTGCCACCAGCGGAGGAGGACAGACAAATGAAAAACTGTTTTTT
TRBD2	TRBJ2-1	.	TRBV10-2	CASRRTSGNNEQFF	TGCGCCAGCAGACGGACTAGCGGAAACAATGAGCAGTTCTTC
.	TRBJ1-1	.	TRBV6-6	CASSPRGSTEAFF	TGTGCCAGCAGTCCCAGGGGTTCTACTGAAGCTTTCTTT
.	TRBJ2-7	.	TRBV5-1	CASRIWGHEQYF	TGCGCCAGCAGGATTTGGGGGCACGAGCAGTACTTC
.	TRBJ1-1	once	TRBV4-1	CASSQERGEGRNTEAFF	TGCGCCAGCAGCCAAGAGAGAGGGGAGGGGCGGAACACTGAAGCTTTCTTT